The 20 T cell receptor beta chains below were found in one sample sequenced in a study of blood T cell repertoires in COVID-19. This table comes from immunoSEQ multiplex PCR, and its TCRdb copy is limited to in-frame clones, with some not included. The data contain about 130,000 clones, approximately 90% of them singletons. The material sequenced was peripheral blood. All receptors come from a woman of 80 years or more with acute or convalescent COVID-19.

The V gene is TRBV5-4, the J gene TRBJ2-5, with TRBD2 matching over 13 bases. This CDR3 has 17 amino acids. Germline values: CDR1 SGHNT, CDR2 YYREEE (reference sequence). With 0 bases clipped from V and 5 bases from J, the junction kept 7 bases outside the gene matches. The CDR3 region is CASSLGLAGGGGETQYF. CDR3 bases: TGTGCCAGCAGCTTGGGACTAGCGGGGGGAGGGGGCGAGACCCAGTACTTC.

This clone was counted a single time. V is TRBV5-4 and J is TRBJ2-3, with a possible D match to TRBD2 (6 bases). The CDR3 extends over 13 amino acids. V dropped 1 base and J dropped 6 bases, with 9 bases sitting between them. CDR1 and CDR2 from the germline V gene are SGHNT and YYREEE (reference sequence). The CDR3 protein is CASSLSGGDTQYF. In DNA form, the CDR3 reads TGTGCCAGCAGCTTGTCCGGAGGGGATACGCAGTATTTT.

The V and J genes are TRBV28 and TRBJ2-5; 10 bases align to TRBD2. This CDR3 comprises 14 residues. The germline V gene has CDR1 MDHEN and CDR2 SYDVKM. Losses at the gene ends were 6 bases for V and 6 bases for J; bases not matched to a gene: 7. In DNA form, the CDR3 reads TGTGCCAGCAGACCAGGAACTAGCGGGAAGACCCAGTACTTC. This encodes CASRPGTSGKTQYF.

This clone turned up a few times. This chain connects TRBV27 to TRBJ2-7; TRBD2 matches at 10 bases. The junction had 6 bases not matched to a gene; V was cut back by 2 bases and J by 2 bases. The CDR3 has 16 residues. Per the germline V gene, CDR1 is MNHEY and CDR2 is SMNVEV (reference sequence). Here the CDR3 reads CASSLRFTSGTYEQYF. The CDR3 DNA follows: TGTGCCAGCAGTTTAAGGTTTACTAGCGGGACCTACGAGCAGTACTTC.

The table lists this clone with a count of one. The chain couples TRBV5-4 to TRBJ2-1; a possible D gene is TRBD2 (7 bases). V dropped 4 bases and J dropped 1 base, with 15 bases sitting between them. Germline V gene data show CDR1 as SGHNT and CDR2 as YYREEE (reference sequence). CDR3 length: 16 amino acids. CDR3 DNA sequence: TGTGCCAGCAGCGAGAAGGGGGGGCCATCCTACAATGAGCAGTTCTTC. Translating it yields CASSEKGGPSYNEQFF.

This clone was seen many times. This rearrangement joins TRBV19 to TRBJ2-3, with TRBD1 identical over 7 bases. There are 14 residues in the CDR3. Unmatched junction bases numbered 6, after V lost 6 bases and J lost 3 bases. CDR1 LNHDA and CDR2 SQIVND come from the germline V gene (reference sequence). In DNA, the CDR3 is TGTGCCAGTAGGACACCGGGACAGACAGATACGCAGTATTTT. This sequence encodes CASRTPGQTDTQYF.

The rearrangement uses TRBV2 and TRBJ1-3; D perhaps matches TRBD1 (5 bases). V was shortened by 9 bases and J by 0 bases, with 12 bases between the two germline ends. The CDR3 covers 14 residues. Germline values: CDR1 SNHLY, CDR2 FYNNEI. In DNA, the CDR3 is TGTGCCAGGGCCGATCAGGGCTCTGGAAACACCATATATTTT. This codes for CARADQGSGNTIYF.

The V call is TRBV2, the J call TRBJ1-5, with D possibly matching TRBD1 (5 bases). Trimming shortened V by 4 bases and J by 2 bases, and 9 bases separated the two germline ends. There are 14 residues in the CDR3. Germline V CDR1 and CDR2: SNHLY, FYNNEI. The CDR3 spells CASSGGRGNQPQHF. Here the CDR3 DNA reads TGTGCCAGCAGTGGGGGCAGAGGCAATCAGCCCCAGCATTTT. Based on the CDR3 plus reference TRBV2 and TRBJ1-5, the full variable domain is EPEVTQTPSHQVTQMGQEVILRCVPISNHLYFYWYRQILGQKVEFLVSFYNNEISEKSEIFDDQFSVERPDGSNFTLKIRSTKLEDSAMYFCASSGGRGNQPQHFGDGTRLSIL.

The chain employs TRBV2 and TRBJ1-2; TRBD1 might be the D (6 bases). V was clipped by 0 bases and J by 4 bases, with 9 bases between them. The length of the CDR3 is 14 residues. The V gene's germline CDR1 is SNHLY and CDR2 FYNNEI. CDR3 residues: CASSEADRLYGYTF. In DNA form, the CDR3 reads TGTGCCAGCAGTGAAGCGGACAGACTCTATGGCTACACCTTC.

This clone appeared a few times. The rearrangement links TRBV7-3 to TRBJ2-7; D may be TRBD2 (6 bases). V shed 5 bases and J shed 3 bases, with 11 bases lying between them. Germline CDR1 SGHTA, CDR2 FQGTGA. This CDR3 is built from 13 residues. The CDR3 coding sequence is TGTGCCAGCAGCCGGGACTCAATCTACGAGCAGTACTTC. Encoded protein: CASSRDSIYEQYF.

CDR3 amino acids: CASSEALGTGVGEQYF. The CDR3 DNA reads TGTGCCAGCAGTGAAGCTCTCGGGACAGGGGTGGGGGAGCAGTACTTC. The chain employs TRBV6-1 and TRBJ2-7; 10 nucleotides agree with TRBD1. Per germline, CDR1 MNHNS and CDR2 SASEGT. The trim removed 0 bases at V and 7 bases at J, leaving 9 bases unmatched. CDR3 length equals 16 residues.

The rearrangement links TRBV27 to TRBJ1-4; no clear D. Deletions cut 3 bases from V and 5 bases from J, with 7 bases between. The CDR3 has 13 residues. CDR1 and CDR2 (germline): MNHEY, SMNVEV (reference sequence). The CDR3: CASSFRGNEKLFF. Here the CDR3 DNA reads TGTGCCAGCAGTTTTCGGGGAAATGAAAAACTGTTTTTT.

This clone is a singleton in its sample. This sequence joins TRBV6-6 and TRBJ1-1, with TRBD1 identical over 7 bases. CDR1 MNHNY and CDR2 SVGAGI come from the germline V gene (reference sequence). The CDR3 covers 14 residues. V dropped 4 bases and J dropped 6; count of bases not matched to a gene: 8. The CDR3: CASSFPRGEAEAFF. In DNA form, the CDR3 reads TGTGCCAGCAGTTTTCCCAGGGGGGAGGCTGAAGCTTTCTTT.

This sequence joins TRBV6-1 and TRBJ2-5; D is uncertain. Trimming took off 2 bases at V and 3 bases at J, with 7 bases between the two ends. CDR1 is MNHNS, CDR2 SASEGT, per germline. CDR3 length: 13 amino acids. The CDR3 DNA is TGTGCCAGCAGTGAACAGGTTAAAGAGACCCAGTACTTC. Amino acid sequence: CASSEQVKETQYF.

The chain is built from TRBV4-1 and TRBJ1-1; unclear D gene. Germline V gene data show CDR1 as MGHRA and CDR2 as YSYEKL. Deletions cut 0 bases from V and 3 bases from J, with 23 bases between. CDR3 size: 19 residues. CDR3 DNA: TGCGCCAGCAGCCAAGATCAGAGGGTTTTCCCTGGGATGGACACTGAAGCTTTCTTT. Amino acid sequence: CASSQDQRVFPGMDTEAFF.

This chain connects TRBV29-1 to TRBJ2-4, with 9 positions matching TRBD1. This CDR3 is 14 amino acids long. V was clipped by 4 bases and J by 8 bases; unmatched bases: 9. Germline values: CDR1 SQVTM, CDR2 ANQGSEA. The CDR3 sequence: CSVALTGGNDIQYF. CDR3 nucleotides: TGCAGCGTTGCCCTGACAGGGGGAAATGACATTCAGTACTTC.

The CDR3 loop is CASSSSGGFTDTQYF. The CDR3 nucleotides are TGTGCCAGTTCTTCTAGCGGGGGTTTTACAGATACGCAGTATTTT. This sequence joins TRBV19 and TRBJ2-3; 10 bases are shared with TRBD2. With V trimmed by 8 bases and J by 3 bases, 8 bases remained unmatched. CDR1 is LNHDA, CDR2 SQIVND, per germline (reference sequence). This CDR3 comprises 15 residues. The full variable domain, completed using reference TRBV19 and TRBJ2-3, is DGGITQSPKYLFRKEGQNVTLSCEQNLNHDAMYWYRQDPGQGLRLIYYSQIVNDFQKGDIAEGYSVSREKKESFPLTVTSAQKNPTAFYLCASSSSGGFTDTQYFGPGTRLTVL.

The V gene is TRBV12-3 or TRBV12-4, the J gene TRBJ1-1; D ambiguous. Trimming removed 6 bases from V and 0 bases from J, with 8 bases in between. The CDR3 is made up of 13 amino acids. CDR3 residues: CASRLQMNTEAFF. DNA of the CDR3: TGTGCCAGCAGGCTCCAGATGAACACTGAAGCTTTCTTT.

The chain carries TRBV9 and TRBJ2-5, with 10 bases matching TRBD2. The CDR3 sequence is 16 residues long. V lost 0 bases and J lost 4; bases outside the gene matches: 6. From germline, CDR1 is SGDLS and CDR2 YYNGEE. The CDR3 is CASSVDPAGGPETQYF. CDR3 nucleotides: TGTGCCAGCAGCGTAGATCCAGCGGGGGGGCCAGAGACCCAGTACTTC.

Turning to this clone: A junction end diverges from the germline sequence, so it may reflect a read error. The sample holds other DNA sequences that translate to the same CDR3. This chain links TRBV7-3 with TRBJ2-1; TRBD2 matches 9 bases. The CDR3 contains 15 residues. Germline V lookup: CDR1 SGHTA, CDR2 FQGTGA. CDR3 in DNA: TGCGCCAGCAGCCGAGGGCGGGGGGGTTACAATGAGCAGTTCTTC. Residues: CASSRGRGGYNEQFF.